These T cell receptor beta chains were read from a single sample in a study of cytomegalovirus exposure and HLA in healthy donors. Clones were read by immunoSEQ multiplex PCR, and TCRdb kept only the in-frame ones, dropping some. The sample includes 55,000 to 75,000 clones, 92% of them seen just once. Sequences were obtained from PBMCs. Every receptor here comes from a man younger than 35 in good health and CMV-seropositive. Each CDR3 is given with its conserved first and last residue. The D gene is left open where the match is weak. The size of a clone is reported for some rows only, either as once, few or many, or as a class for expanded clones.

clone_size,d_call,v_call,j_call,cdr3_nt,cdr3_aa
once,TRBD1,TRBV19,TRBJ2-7,TGTGCCAGTAGTATCAACAGGGGGTCCTACGAGCAGTACTTC,CASSINRGSYEQYF
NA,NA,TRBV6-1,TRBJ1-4,TGTGCCAGCAGTGACGGGCCAGGCGGGGAAAAACTGTTTTTT,CASSDGPGGEKLFF
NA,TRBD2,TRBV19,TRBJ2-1,TGTGCCAGTACCACCTCCCGGGAGCGGGGATTATACAATGAGCAGTTCTTC,CASTTSRERGLYNEQFF
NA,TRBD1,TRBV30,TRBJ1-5,TGTGCCTGGAGTGCCCCGGGACAGGGCATTCGTAGCAATCAGCCCCAGCATTTT,CAWSAPGQGIRSNQPQHF
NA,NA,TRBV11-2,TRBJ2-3,TGTGCCAGCAGCAGTCCAAAGGGGGTGGATACGCAGTATTTT,CASSSPKGVDTQYF
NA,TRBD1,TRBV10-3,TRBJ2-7,TGTGCCATCAGAACCGGACAGGGGCATTCCTACGAGCAGTACTTC,CAIRTGQGHSYEQYF
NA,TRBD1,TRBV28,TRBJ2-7,TGTGCCAGCAGGGGGACAGGGGCCCCGCGGGGCTACGAGCAGTACTTC,CASRGTGAPRGYEQYF
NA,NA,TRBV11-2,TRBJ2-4,TGTGCCAGCAGCTTGTCCCCTTCAAACATTCAGTACTTC,CASSLSPSNIQYF
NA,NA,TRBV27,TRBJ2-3,TGTGCCAGCAGATCTAGCACAGATACGCAGTATTTT,CASRSSTDTQYF
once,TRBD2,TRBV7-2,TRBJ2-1,TGTGCCATCCGGGTGAGCCTAGCGGAGCCCCATGAGCAGTTCTTC,CAIRVSLAEPHEQFF
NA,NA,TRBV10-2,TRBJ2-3,TGCGCCAGCAGTGTTCGATTGGAGGACAACAGGGTTGTTTTGGCGGATACGCAGTATTTT,CASSVRLEDNRVVLADTQYF
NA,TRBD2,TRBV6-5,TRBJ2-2,TGTGCCAGCAGTTTAGTGGGAAAGCGGGGCGGGGAGCTGTTTTTT,CASSLVGKRGGELFF
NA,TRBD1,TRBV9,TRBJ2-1,TGTGCCAGCAGCCGGACAGGCTCCTACAATGAGCAGTTCTTC,CASSRTGSYNEQFF
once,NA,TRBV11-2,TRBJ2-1,TGTGCCAGCAGTCATGCCCAGGGCCTTTACAATGAGCAGTTCTTC,CASSHAQGLYNEQFF
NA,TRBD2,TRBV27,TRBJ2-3,TGTGCCAGCAGTTTATCGGGCGGGAGGGGGGCAGATACGCAGTATTTT,CASSLSGGRGADTQYF
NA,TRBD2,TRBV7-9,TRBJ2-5,TGTGCCAGCAGGCGTCCAACTAGCGGGAGGTCCCAAGAGACCCAGTACTTC,CASRRPTSGRSQETQYF
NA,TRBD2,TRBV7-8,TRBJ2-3,TGTGCCAGCAGCCCGCTAGCGACTAGCGGGAGGACAGATACGCAGTATTTT,CASSPLATSGRTDTQYF
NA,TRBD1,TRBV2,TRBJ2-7,TGTGCCAGCATGGGCCGGACAGGCTGGGGGGAGCAGTACTTC,CASMGRTGWGEQYF
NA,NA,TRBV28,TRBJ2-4,TGTGCCAGCAGTTTGCGGGGTGGGGGAAACATTCAGTACTTC,CASSLRGGGNIQYF
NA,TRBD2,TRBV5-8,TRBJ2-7,TGTGCCAGCAGCGTAAGGACTAGCGGGAGATTTCTGGACGAGCAGTACTTC,CASSVRTSGRFLDEQYF
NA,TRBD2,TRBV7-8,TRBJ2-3,TGTGCCAGCAGCTTAAGCGGGAGCCCCTGGGAAGATACGCAGTATTTT,CASSLSGSPWEDTQYF
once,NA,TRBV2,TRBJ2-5,TGTGCCAGCAGTGCATCGGCAGTGGGGAGAGAGACCCAGTACTTC,CASSASAVGRETQYF
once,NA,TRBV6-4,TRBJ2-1,TGTGCCAGCAGTGCGGACAGCGAACAGAATGAGCAGTTCTTC,CASSADSEQNEQFF
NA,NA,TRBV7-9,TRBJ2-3,TGTGCCAGCAGCTTAGTTATTGCAGATACGCAGTATTTT,CASSLVIADTQYF
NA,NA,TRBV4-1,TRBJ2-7,TGCGCCAGCAGCCCACTACAGCTGGGGGGTCTATCCTCCTACGAGCAGTACTTC,CASSPLQLGGLSSYEQYF
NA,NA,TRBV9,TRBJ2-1,TGTGCCAGCCCCCAGAGCGATAGGAAGTACAATGAGCAGTTCTTC,CASPQSDRKYNEQFF
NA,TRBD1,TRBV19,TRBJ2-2,TGTGCCAGTAGTACTAGACAGGGGGCGAACGGGGAGCTGTTTTTT,CASSTRQGANGELFF
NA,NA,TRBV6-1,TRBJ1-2,TGTGCCAGCAGCCCCATAGTGGGCGAAACCTATGGCTACACCTTC,CASSPIVGETYGYTF
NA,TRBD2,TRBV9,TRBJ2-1,TGTGCCAGCAGCGTAGATAGCGGGAGGGCCTACAATGAGCAGTTCTTC,CASSVDSGRAYNEQFF
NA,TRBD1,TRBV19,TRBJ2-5,TGTGCCAGTAGTATGACAGGGCAAGAGACCCAGTACTTC,CASSMTGQETQYF
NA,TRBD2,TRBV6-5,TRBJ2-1,TGTGCCAGCAGTTCCGGGACTAGCGGGACCTACAATGAGCAGTTCTTC,CASSSGTSGTYNEQFF
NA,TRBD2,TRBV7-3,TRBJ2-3,TGTGCCAGCAGCCAGACTAGCGGGAGGGGAGATACGCAGTATTTT,CASSQTSGRGDTQYF
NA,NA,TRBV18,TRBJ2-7,TGTGCCAGCTCACCAGAGGGTGGGTGGCTCGGCGAGCAGTACTTC,CASSPEGGWLGEQYF
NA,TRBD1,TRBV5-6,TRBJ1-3,TGTGCCAGCAGCGAAAGACAGGGGCCTGGAAACACCATATATTTT,CASSERQGPGNTIYF
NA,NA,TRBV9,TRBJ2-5,TGTGCCAGCGGCGAGGCGGAGGAGACCCAGTACTTC,CASGEAEETQYF
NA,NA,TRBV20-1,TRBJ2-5,TGCAGTGCCAGGGAAGAGACCCAGTACTTC,CSAREETQYF
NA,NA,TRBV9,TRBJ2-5,TGTGCCAGCAGCGGAACCCAGGGGTGGGGAGAGACCCAGTACTTC,CASSGTQGWGETQYF
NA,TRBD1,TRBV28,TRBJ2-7,TGTGCCAGCAGTACTAGGACAGGGTTGAGCGAGCAGTACTTC,CASSTRTGLSEQYF
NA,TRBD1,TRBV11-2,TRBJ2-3,TGTGCCAGCAGCTTAGGTAGGGACAGCGTCGGCACAGATACGCAGTATTTT,CASSLGRDSVGTDTQYF
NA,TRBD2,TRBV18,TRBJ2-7,TGTGCCAGCTCCGACCCTAGCGGGAGGATCGACGAGCAGTACTTC,CASSDPSGRIDEQYF
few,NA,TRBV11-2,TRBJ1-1,TGTGCCAGCAGCGGCCTTTTAAGGAACACTGAAGCTTTCTTT,CASSGLLRNTEAFF
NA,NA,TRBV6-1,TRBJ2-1,TGTGCCAGCAGTGAAAAGGGGAATGAGCAGTTCTTC,CASSEKGNEQFF
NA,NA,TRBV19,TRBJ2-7,TGTGCCAGTAGTCGTAGGGGGAGGGCCTACGAGCAGTACTTC,CASSRRGRAYEQYF
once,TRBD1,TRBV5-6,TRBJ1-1,TGTGCCAGCAGCTCGGACAGGGAGGGGACTGAAGCTTTCTTT,CASSSDREGTEAFF
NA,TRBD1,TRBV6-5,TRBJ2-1,TGTGCCAGCACCCCACGGGACAGGGGAAGCAATGAGCAGTTCTTC,CASTPRDRGSNEQFF